This entry concerns a single TCR beta chain. The length of the CDR3 is 13 residues. Germline V gives CDR1 SGHAT, CDR2 FQNNGV. V lost 0 bases and J lost 6, with 6 bases in between. The data belong to a study of blood T cell repertoires in COVID-19. How the authors handled the data: Scientists estimated how many nucleated cells there were by amplifying reference gene primers. The data were produced by immunoSEQ multiplex PCR, yet TCRdb's version contains in-frame clones alone and is incomplete. V and J calls and clone size are those listed in that table; D and trimming were worked out from the DNA. Of under 300,000 clones listed, 86% are singletons.

This chain links TRBV11-2 with TRBJ2-1; D uncertain. Input material: peripheral blood. The TCR sequence derives from a man aged 55 to 70 with acute or convalescent COVID-19. The CDR3 loop reads CASSLEVGNEQFF. In nucleotides, the CDR3 is TGTGCCAGCAGCTTAGAGGTCGGCAATGAGCAGTTCTTC. The full variable domain, in which reference TRBV11-2 and TRBJ2-1 provide the parts outside the CDR3, is EAGVAQSPRYKIIEKRQSVAFWCNPISGHATLYWYQQILGQGPKLLIQFQNNGVVDDSQLPKDRFSAERLKGVDSTLKIQPAKLEDSAVYLCASSLEVGNEQFFGPGTRLTVL.